The 32 T cell receptor beta chains below all came from one sample that was sequenced in a study of blood T cell repertoires in COVID-19 (TCRdb year 2020). The protocol used for the library was the immunoSEQ multiplex PCR assay. As stored in TCRdb, this immuneACCESS dataset retains in-frame rearrangements with V and J assigned. A fraction of the clones does not appear; measured against another copy, unresolved V genes explain less than half of the discrepancy, and the remainder lacks a known reason. The sample profile shows tens of thousands of clones; 70% to 80% of them were found once. The top ten clones comprise 35% of the sample. Sequenced material: peripheral blood. Receptors were obtained from a woman in her 70s with acute or convalescent COVID-19.

The rearrangement joins TRBV28 to TRBJ1-2, with 9 nucleotides matching TRBD1. Germline V CDR1 and CDR2: MDHEN, SYDVKM. V trimming: 3 bases; J trimming: 0 bases; junction bases outside the gene matches: 5. The CDR3 totals 16 residues. The CDR3 DNA is TGTGCCAGCAGTTTCGGGGGACAGGGAACTAACTATGGCTACACCTTC. As protein: CASSFGGQGTNYGYTF.

The rearrangement joins TRBV7-3 to TRBJ2-1; no reliable D call. V lost 5 bases and J 8 bases, leaving 13 bases between the germline ends. From germline, CDR1 is SGHTA and CDR2 FQGTGA. The CDR3 extends over 13 amino acids. CDR3 coding DNA: TGTGCCAGCAGCAACTCCGGGTGGGATGAGCAGTTCTTC. Protein product: CASSNSGWDEQFF. Full variable domain (outside the CDR3, taken from reference TRBV7-3 and TRBJ2-1): GAGVSQTPSNKVTEKGKYVELRCDPISGHTALYWYRQSLGQGPEFLIYFQGTGAADDSGLPNDRFFAVRPEGSVSTLKIQRTERGDSAVYLCASSNSGWDEQFFGPGTRLTVL.

The chain employs TRBV2 and TRBJ2-7, with 10 bases identical to TRBD2. V shed 4 bases, J shed 7 bases, and the junction held 10 bases outside the gene matches. In germline, CDR1 is SNHLY, CDR2 FYNNEI. This CDR3 region has 15 residues. The CDR3 region is CASSGAAAGGREQYF. The CDR3 nucleotides are TGTGCCAGCAGTGGAGCCGCAGCGGGAGGGAGGGAGCAGTACTTC.

V usage is TRBV20-1 and J usage is TRBJ2-7; weak D call: TRBD1 (6 bases). Germline V CDR1 and CDR2: DFQATT, SNEGSKA (reference sequence). The V end was cut by 3 bases, the J end by 4 bases, with 13 bases between. The CDR3 sequence is 13 residues long. CDR3 sequence (DNA): TGCAGTGCTAGTAGTCCACAGGGTTACGAGCAGTACTTC. Its protein product is CSASSPQGYEQYF.

V is TRBV6-5 and J is TRBJ2-2; weak D call: TRBD2 (6 bases). The CDR3 runs 15 residues. Germline CDR1 is MNHEY and CDR2 is SVGAGI. The germline V and J ends were trimmed by 5 bases and 2 bases, with 12 bases remaining between them. The CDR3 loop reads CASSTSTSNTGELFF. The DNA of the CDR3 is TGTGCCAGCAGTACTTCCACTAGCAACACCGGGGAGCTGTTTTTT.

The chain joins TRBV6-1 to TRBJ1-6; TRBD1 aligns across 7 bases. The CDR3 spans 15 residues. V shed 1 base and J 7 bases; nucleotides not matched to a gene: 4. CDR1 is MNHNS, CDR2 SASEGT, per germline. Here the CDR3 reads CASSEGTGPNSPLHF. Written as DNA, the CDR3 is TGTGCCAGCAGTGAAGGGACAGGTCCAAATTCACCCCTCCACTTT.

This clone was found a few times. V gene TRBV5-1 combines with J gene TRBJ1-1, with D perhaps matching TRBD1 (5 bases). With 5 bases removed from V and 2 bases from J, the gap between germline ends came to 13 bases. Germline V gives CDR1 SGHRS, CDR2 YFSETQ. The CDR3 spans 14 residues. CDR3 sequence (DNA): TGCGCCAGCAGACGGACGGGGGATAACACTGAAGCTTTCTTT. It codes for CASRRTGDNTEAFF.

This chain joins TRBV28 and TRBJ1-1, with 7 bases aligning to TRBD1. The CDR3 covers 12 residues. CDR1 and CDR2 from the germline V gene are MDHEN and SYDVKM. J gave up 5 bases and V 7 bases, and 4 bases lay outside the gene matches. The CDR3 bases are TGTGCCAGCATCGGGACAGTAACTGAAGCTTTCTTT. It encodes CASIGTVTEAFF. Together with reference TRBV28 and TRBJ1-1, the CDR3 gives the full variable domain: DVKVTQSSRYLVKRTGEKVFLECVQDMDHENMFWYRQDPGLGLRLIYFSYDVKMKEKGDIPEGYSVSREKKERFSLILESASTNQTSMYLCASIGTVTEAFFGQGTRLTVV.

This clone was observed a few times. The chain combines TRBV27 with TRBJ1-1; the match to TRBD1 covers 10 bases. V was pared by 4 bases and J by 3 bases, with 11 bases of the junction left unmatched. Germline CDR1 reads MNHEY; CDR2 reads SMNVEV (reference sequence). CDR3 length: 17 amino acids. CDR3 region: CASSSSGTGVKDTEAFF. CDR3 nucleotide sequence: TGTGCCAGCAGTTCCTCCGGGACAGGGGTGAAAGACACTGAAGCTTTCTTT.

This clone was seen just once. The chain combines TRBV24-1 with TRBJ1-1; no definite D call. Germline CDR1 is KGHDR and CDR2 is SFDVKD. The V end lost 1 base, the J end lost 1 base, and 12 bases lay between the germline ends. The CDR3 has 16 residues. In DNA, the CDR3 is TGTGCCACCAGTGATTTTCCCAGGTCCTCGAACACTGAAGCTTTCTTT. As protein: CATSDFPRSSNTEAFF.

This clone was observed once. This chain links TRBV29-1 with TRBJ1-4; D may be TRBD1 (5 bases). V was cut by 7 bases and J by 7 bases, with 10 bases left in between. Germline CDR1 SQVTM, CDR2 ANQGSEA. The CDR3 has 11 amino acids. The CDR3 DNA sequence: TGCAGCGGCGGGGGTCCTGAAAAACTGTTTTTT. This codes for CSGGGPEKLFF.

This clone has a count of ten or more. This chain connects TRBV7-7 to TRBJ2-5; D gene ambiguous. The length of the CDR3 is 14 residues. Germline values: CDR1 SSHAT, CDR2 FNYEAQ (reference sequence). Trimming took off 4 bases at V and 7 bases at J, with 16 bases between the two ends. CDR3 DNA sequence: TGTGCCAGCAGCTCGTCCCCTGCGGAACGGACCCAGTACTTC. Its translation is CASSSSPAERTQYF.

This chain joins TRBV7-8 and TRBJ2-6; D gene ambiguous. CDR3 length: 13 residues. CDR1 is SGHVS and CDR2 is FQNEAQ in the germline V gene. V lost 3 bases, J lost 3 bases, and 3 bases lay in between. CDR3 in DNA: TGTGCCAGCAGCTTCGGTGGGGCCAACGTCCTGACTTTC. This sequence encodes CASSFGGANVLTF.

This chain links TRBV5-1 with TRBJ1-1, with 8 bases lining up with TRBD1. This CDR3 spans 14 amino acids. Germline assignment: CDR1 SGHRS and CDR2 YFSETQ. The V and J ends lost 3 bases and 7 bases, in that order; junction bases with no gene match: 8. For the CDR3, the DNA is TGCGCCAGCAGCTCCCTGACAGGGGATGGTGAAGCTTTCTTT. It is translated as CASSSLTGDGEAFF. Together with reference TRBV5-1 and TRBJ1-1, the CDR3 gives the full variable domain: KAGVTQTPRYLIKTRGQQVTLSCSPISGHRSVSWYQQTPGQGLQFLFEYFSETQRNKGNFPGRFSGRQFSNSRSEMNVSTLELGDSALYLCASSSLTGDGEAFFGQGTRLTVV.

The chain links TRBV15 to TRBJ1-4; a possible D gene is TRBD1 (5 bases). V was trimmed by 0 bases and J by 4 bases, leaving 9 bases between them. This CDR3 has 15 residues. The germline V gene encodes CDR1 LNHNV and CDR2 YYDKDF (reference sequence). CDR3 residues: CATSRDKGLNEKLFF. The DNA for the CDR3 is TGTGCCACCAGCAGAGATAAGGGGCTTAATGAAAAACTGTTTTTT.

The J gene is TRBJ1-4, the V gene TRBV2; possible D gene TRBD1, 5 bases. The CDR3 spans 15 residues. The germline V gene encodes CDR1 SNHLY and CDR2 FYNNEI. The V gene lost 5 bases and the J gene lost 6 bases, with 16 bases spanning the gap. The DNA of the CDR3 is TGTGCCAGCAGTACGGCCCGGGGGAGTGATGAAAAACTGTTTTTT. This sequence encodes CASSTARGSDEKLFF.

This clone was recorded a few times. J is TRBJ1-4 and V is TRBV6-6; 7 bases are shared with TRBD1. Trimming took 5 bases from V and 5 from J; bases not matched to a gene: 8. Germline V gives CDR1 MNHNY, CDR2 SVGAGI (reference sequence). The CDR3 runs 15 residues. The CDR3 here is CASSQGQLLNEKLFF. The CDR3 DNA reads as TGTGCCAGCAGTCAGGGACAGCTTCTGAATGAAAAACTGTTTTTT.

This clone was seen a handful of times. V is TRBV6-1 and J is TRBJ2-1; unclear D gene. The CDR3 covers 12 residues. Germline V lookup: CDR1 MNHNS, CDR2 SASEGT. Between the trimmed V and J ends, which lost 3 bases and 10 bases, there was a span of 10 bases. The CDR3 region has the DNA TGTGCCAGCAGTGAGCCCACCAGGGAGCAGTTCTTC. Its protein product is CASSEPTREQFF.

This clone occurred a few times. This sequence joins TRBV10-3 and TRBJ2-1; D ambiguous. V shed 3 bases and J shed 7 bases, with 7 bases lying between them. CDR3 size: 12 residues. Germline assignment: CDR1 ENHRY and CDR2 SYGVKD. The CDR3 reads CAISDAGNEQFF. For the CDR3, the DNA is TGTGCCATCAGTGACGCCGGGAATGAGCAGTTCTTC.

The chain combines TRBV2 with TRBJ2-7; 7 nucleotides line up with TRBD2. CDR1 SNHLY and CDR2 FYNNEI come from the germline V gene. J was trimmed by 6 bases and V by 2 bases; bases with no gene match: 7. CDR3 size: 14 residues. CDR3 loop: CASSERGDYAEQYF. The CDR3 DNA is TGTGCCAGCAGTGAAAGAGGGGACTATGCCGAGCAGTACTTC. The full variable domain, its missing parts supplied by reference TRBV2 and TRBJ2-7, is EPEVTQTPSHQVTQMGQEVILRCVPISNHLYFYWYRQILGQKVEFLVSFYNNEISEKSEIFDDQFSVERPDGSNFTLKIRSTKLEDSAMYFCASSERGDYAEQYFGPGTRLTVT.

The chain combines TRBV24-1 with TRBJ2-2, with 7 nucleotides matching TRBD1. The V segment lost 3 bases and the J segment 6 bases; nucleotides outside the gene matches: 6. This CDR3 comprises 15 residues. CDR1 and CDR2 (germline): KGHDR, SFDVKD. The CDR3 DNA follows: TGTGCCACCAGTGATATCAGGGGGAAGGCCGGGGAGCTGTTTTTT. Amino acid sequence: CATSDIRGKAGELFF.

This clone was observed once. The chain has TRBV7-3 and TRBJ2-1; D not resolved. CDR1 SGHTA and CDR2 FQGTGA come from the germline V gene. V was trimmed by 5 bases and J by 6 bases, leaving 8 bases between them. The CDR3 runs 12 residues. Here the CDR3 reads CASSQIANEQFF. The DNA for the CDR3 is TGTGCCAGCAGCCAGATAGCCAATGAGCAGTTCTTC.

The chain couples TRBV9 to TRBJ2-1, with TRBD2 matching over 13 bases. The CDR3 totals 17 residues. Germline V CDR1 and CDR2: SGDLS, YYNGEE. V shed 2 bases, J shed 2 bases, and the junction held 4 bases outside the gene matches. The CDR3 DNA reads TGTGCCAGCAGCGTGACTAGCGGGGGGTCTACCTACAATGAGCAGTTCTTC. This gives the protein CASSVTSGGSTYNEQFF.

This clone was detected only a few times. The same CDR3 arises from other DNA sequences in this sample as well. The V and J genes are TRBV28 and TRBJ2-7; TRBD2 agrees at 10 bases. In germline, CDR1 is MDHEN, CDR2 SYDVKM. V lost 6 bases to trimming and J lost 0 bases; unmatched junction nucleotides: 8. The CDR3 runs 16 residues. The CDR3 sequence is CASSPLAGGRSYEQYF. The DNA for the CDR3 is TGTGCCAGCAGCCCATTAGCGGGAGGCCGCTCCTACGAGCAGTACTTC.

Only a few counts were recorded for this clone. The chain recombines TRBV7-2 with TRBJ1-2; TRBD1 aligns across 8 bases. Losses at the gene ends were 4 bases for V and 4 bases for J; bases not matched to a gene: 11. This CDR3 contains 16 residues. CDR1 and CDR2 from the germline V gene are SGHTA and FQGNSA. The CDR3 sequence is CASSSRTGLSGYGYTF. The CDR3 region has the DNA TGTGCCAGCAGCTCCCGGACAGGGCTCTCTGGCTATGGCTACACCTTC.

The J gene is TRBJ1-1, the V gene TRBV24-1, with a weak D call TRBD1 (6 bases). V was shortened by 7 bases and J by 5 bases, with 13 bases between the two germline ends. Per germline, CDR1 KGHDR and CDR2 SFDVKD. CDR3 length equals 13 residues. The chain's CDR3 is CATRVTGGTEAFF. The CDR3 nucleotides read TGTGCCACCAGAGTGACAGGCGGGACTGAAGCTTTCTTT.

The chain recombines TRBV27 with TRBJ1-4; no clear D gene. CDR1 is MNHEY, CDR2 SMNVEV, per germline (reference sequence). This CDR3 is built from 14 residues. The V gene lost 6 bases and the J gene lost 6 bases, with 14 bases spanning the gap. The CDR3: CASSPGAGDEKLFF. The CDR3 bases are TGTGCCAGCAGCCCAGGAGCGGGCGATGAAAAACTGTTTTTT. Drawing the rest from reference TRBV27 and TRBJ1-4, the complete variable domain is EAQVTQNPRYLITVTGKKLTVTCSQNMNHEYMSWYRQDPGLGLRQIYYSMNVEVTDKGDVPEGYKVSRKEKRNFPLILESPSPNQTSLYFCASSPGAGDEKLFFGSGTQLSVL.

The J gene is TRBJ1-2, the V gene TRBV7-2, with D unclear. The CDR3 is made up of 13 amino acids. V was cut by 2 bases and J by 4 bases, with 8 bases left in between. Germline assignment: CDR1 SGHTA and CDR2 FQGNSA. The CDR3 DNA follows: TGTGCCAGCAGCTTAATGGGCAGCTATGGCTACACCTTC. This encodes CASSLMGSYGYTF.

The chain carries TRBV7-2 and TRBJ1-6; 9 nucleotides agree with TRBD1. V dropped 6 bases and J dropped 7; count of bases not matched to a gene: 4. The V gene's germline CDR1 is SGHTA and CDR2 FQGNSA. The CDR3 contains 14 residues. CDR3 DNA: TGTGCCAGCAGGGACGACAGGGGGAATTCACCCCTCCACTTT. The encoded protein is CASRDDRGNSPLHF.

V gene TRBV1 combines with J gene TRBJ1-6; the table's D call of TRBD1 was not tested on the DNA. TRBV1 is tagged as a pseudogene. The CDR3 is 17 amino acids. CDR3 nucleotide sequence: TGCACCAGCAGCCAAGATTACTACGACAGGGGAGATTCACCCCTCCACTTT. Translation: CTSSQDYYDRGDSPLHF.

The chain links TRBV28 to TRBJ2-1; TRBD1 aligns across 7 bases. The V gene's germline CDR1 is MDHEN and CDR2 SYDVKM. Unmatched junction bases numbered 15, after V lost 6 bases and J lost 13 bases. The CDR3 totals 14 residues. The CDR3, as DNA: TGTGCCAGCAGGTCGGTGTCAGGGGGTACTCCCCAGTTCTTC. Its translation is CASRSVSGGTPQFF.

The genes are TRBV7-9 and TRBJ2-1, with 11 bases that match TRBD2. CDR3 length: 16 residues. Per the germline V gene, CDR1 is SEHNR and CDR2 is FQNEAQ (reference sequence). V lost 1 base and J lost 8; bases outside the gene matches: 7. The CDR3 protein is CASSLGGLAGGDEQFF. The CDR3 region has the DNA TGTGCCAGCAGCTTAGGCGGACTAGCGGGTGGCGATGAGCAGTTCTTC.